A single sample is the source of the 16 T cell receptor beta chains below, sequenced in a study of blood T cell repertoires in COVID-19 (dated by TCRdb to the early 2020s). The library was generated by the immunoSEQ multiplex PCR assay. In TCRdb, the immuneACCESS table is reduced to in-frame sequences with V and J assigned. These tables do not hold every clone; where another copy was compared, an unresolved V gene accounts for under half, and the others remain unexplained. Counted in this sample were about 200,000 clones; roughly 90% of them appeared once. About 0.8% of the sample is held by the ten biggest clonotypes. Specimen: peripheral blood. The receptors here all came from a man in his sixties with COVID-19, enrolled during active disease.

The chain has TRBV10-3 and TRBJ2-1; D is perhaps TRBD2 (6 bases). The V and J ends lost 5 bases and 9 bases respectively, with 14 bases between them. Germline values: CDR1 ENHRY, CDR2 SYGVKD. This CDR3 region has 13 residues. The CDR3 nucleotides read TGTGCCATCAGTCCCCCCCTAGCGACTGAGCAGTTCTTC. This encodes CAISPPLATEQFF.

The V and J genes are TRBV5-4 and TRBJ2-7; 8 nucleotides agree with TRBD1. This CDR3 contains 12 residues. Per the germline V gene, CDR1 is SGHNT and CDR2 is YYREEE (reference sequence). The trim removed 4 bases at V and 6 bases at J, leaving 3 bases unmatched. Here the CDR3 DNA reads TGTGCCAGCAGCGGACAGGGAGGCGAGCAGTACTTC. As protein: CASSGQGGEQYF.

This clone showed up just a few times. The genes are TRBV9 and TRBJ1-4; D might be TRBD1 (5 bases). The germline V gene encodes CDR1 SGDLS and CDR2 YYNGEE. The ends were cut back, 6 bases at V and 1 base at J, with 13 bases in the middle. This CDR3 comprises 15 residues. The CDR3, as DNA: TGTGCCAGCACCCGGGGGGGAGGAACTAATGAAAAACTGTTTTTT. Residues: CASTRGGGTNEKLFF.

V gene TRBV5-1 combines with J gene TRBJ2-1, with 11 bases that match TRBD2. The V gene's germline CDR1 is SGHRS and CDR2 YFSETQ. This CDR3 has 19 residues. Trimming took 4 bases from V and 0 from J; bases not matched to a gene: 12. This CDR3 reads CASSLGLAALSSSYNEQFF. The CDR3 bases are TGCGCCAGCAGCCTGGGACTAGCGGCCCTCTCAAGCTCCTACAATGAGCAGTTCTTC. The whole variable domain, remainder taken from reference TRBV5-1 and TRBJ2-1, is KAGVTQTPRYLIKTRGQQVTLSCSPISGHRSVSWYQQTPGQGLQFLFEYFSETQRNKGNFPGRFSGRQFSNSRSEMNVSTLELGDSALYLCASSLGLAALSSSYNEQFFGPGTRLTVL.

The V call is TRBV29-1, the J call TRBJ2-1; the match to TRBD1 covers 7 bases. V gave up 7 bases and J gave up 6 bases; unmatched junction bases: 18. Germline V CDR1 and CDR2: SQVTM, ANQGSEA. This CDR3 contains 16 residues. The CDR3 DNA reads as TGCAGCGGCATCACTCTCGACAGGGAAAAGGGCAATGAGCAGTTCTTC. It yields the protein CSGITLDREKGNEQFF.

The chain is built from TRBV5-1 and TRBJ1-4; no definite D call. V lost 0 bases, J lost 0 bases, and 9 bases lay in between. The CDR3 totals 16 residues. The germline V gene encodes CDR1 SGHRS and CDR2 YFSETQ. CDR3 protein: CASSLAKGATNEKLFF. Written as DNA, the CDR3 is TGCGCCAGCAGCTTGGCCAAGGGAGCAACTAATGAAAAACTGTTTTTT.

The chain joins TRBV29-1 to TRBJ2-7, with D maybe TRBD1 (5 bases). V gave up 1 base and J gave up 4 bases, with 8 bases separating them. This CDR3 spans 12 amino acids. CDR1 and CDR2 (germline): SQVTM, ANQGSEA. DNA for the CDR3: TGCAGCGTTGAAGGACAGCCTTACGAGCAGTACTTC. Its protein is CSVEGQPYEQYF.

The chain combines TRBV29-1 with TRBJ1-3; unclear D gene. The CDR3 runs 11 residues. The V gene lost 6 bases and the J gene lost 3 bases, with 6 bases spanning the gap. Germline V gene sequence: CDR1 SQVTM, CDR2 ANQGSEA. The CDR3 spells CSVLFGNTIYF. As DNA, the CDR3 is TGCAGCGTCCTTTTTGGAAACACCATATATTTT.

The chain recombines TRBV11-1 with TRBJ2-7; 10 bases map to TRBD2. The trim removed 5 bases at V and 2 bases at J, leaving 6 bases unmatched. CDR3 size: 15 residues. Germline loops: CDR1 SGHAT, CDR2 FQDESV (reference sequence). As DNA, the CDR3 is TGTGCCAGCAGCCCACGGACTAGCGGACCCTACGAGCAGTACTTC. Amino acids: CASSPRTSGPYEQYF.

CDR3 nucleotide sequence: TGTGCCAGCAGCTTGAAGGTCGACTGGGGAGACTATGGCTACACCTTC. Its translation: CASSLKVDWGDYGYTF. The rearrangement joins TRBV5-6 to TRBJ1-2; D is unresolved. The V end was cut by 1 base, the J end by 3 bases, with 16 bases between. This CDR3 spans 16 amino acids. Germline lookup yields CDR1 SGHDT and CDR2 YYEEEE.

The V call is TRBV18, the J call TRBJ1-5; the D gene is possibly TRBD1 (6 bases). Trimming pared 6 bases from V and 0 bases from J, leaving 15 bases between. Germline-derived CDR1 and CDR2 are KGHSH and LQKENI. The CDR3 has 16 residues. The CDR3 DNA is TGTGCCAGCTCCTCCGGACAGCATTATAGCAATCAGCCCCAGCATTTT. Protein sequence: CASSSGQHYSNQPQHF.

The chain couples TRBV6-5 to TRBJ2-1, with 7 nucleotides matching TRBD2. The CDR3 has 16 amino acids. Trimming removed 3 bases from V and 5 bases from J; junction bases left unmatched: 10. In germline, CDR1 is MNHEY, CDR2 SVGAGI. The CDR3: CASSYYAAGFDNEQFF. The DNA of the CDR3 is TGTGCCAGCAGTTATTACGCAGCGGGGTTTGACAATGAGCAGTTCTTC.

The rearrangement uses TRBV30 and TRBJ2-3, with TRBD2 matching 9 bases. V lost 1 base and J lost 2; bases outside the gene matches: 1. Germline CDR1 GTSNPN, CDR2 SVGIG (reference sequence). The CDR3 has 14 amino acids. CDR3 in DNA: TGTGCCTGGAGTGGACTAGCGGTCACAGATACGCAGTATTTT. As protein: CAWSGLAVTDTQYF. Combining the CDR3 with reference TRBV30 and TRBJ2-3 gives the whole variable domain SQTIHQWPATLVQPVGSPLSLECTVEGTSNPNLYWYRQAAGRGLQLLFYSVGIGQISSEVPQNLSASRPQDRQFILSSKKLLLSDSGFYLCAWSGLAVTDTQYFGPGTRLTVL.

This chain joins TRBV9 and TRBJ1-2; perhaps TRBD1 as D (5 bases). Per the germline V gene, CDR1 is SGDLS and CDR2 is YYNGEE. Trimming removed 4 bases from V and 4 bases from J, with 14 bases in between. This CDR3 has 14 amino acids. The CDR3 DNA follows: TGTGCCAGCAGCAGCGGGGGAGTTATCTATGGCTACACCTTC. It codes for CASSSGGVIYGYTF.

The CDR3, as DNA: TGTGCCAGCAGTGACTTACAGGGTCGGGGTGGTGAGCAGTTCTTC. This codes for CASSDLQGRGGEQFF. The chain has TRBV2 and TRBJ2-1, with a weak D call TRBD1 (6 bases). V lost 3 bases and J 9 bases, leaving 18 bases between the germline ends. Germline V CDR1 and CDR2: SNHLY, FYNNEI. The CDR3 is 15 amino acids.

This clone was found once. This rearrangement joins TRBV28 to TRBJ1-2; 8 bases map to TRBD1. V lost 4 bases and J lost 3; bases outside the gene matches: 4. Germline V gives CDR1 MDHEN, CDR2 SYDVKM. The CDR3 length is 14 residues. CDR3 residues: CASSSNRGYYGYTF. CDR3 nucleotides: TGTGCCAGCAGTTCCAACAGGGGGTACTATGGCTACACCTTC.